These T cell receptor beta chains were read from a single sample in a study of T cells in Graves' hyperthyroidism and ophthalmopathy. TCRdb reprocessed the multiplex PCR reads via MiXCR and lists one record per CDR3 protein. In the table there are 300,000 to 400,000 distinct CDR3 sequences, 14% of which are singletons. Sequencing was done on a sample of blood. The receptors were sampled from a woman in her twenties or thirties with Graves' ophthalmopathy. CDR3s include the opening cysteine and the closing phenylalanine or tryptophan. The D gene is left open where the match is weak. Size is stated for part of the rows, as once, few or many counts, or as a class when the clone is expanded.

j_call | v_call | d_call | clone_size | cdr3_aa | cdr3_nt
TRBJ2-1 | TRBV2 | TRBD2 | . | CASSDFRLAGGALEQFF | TGTGCCAGCAGTGACTTTAGACTAGCGGGGGGGGCTCTAGAGCAGTTCTTC
TRBJ2-3 | TRBV20-1 | TRBD1 | many | CSATDRVGTDTQYF | TGCAGTGCTACGGACAGGGTCGGCACAGATACGCAGTATTTT
TRBJ2-7 | TRBV11-1 | . | few | CASSSKGNSYEQYF | TGTGCCAGCAGCTCTAAGGGGAACTCCTACGAGCAGTACTTC
TRBJ2-3 | TRBV12-3/TRBV12-4 | TRBD2 | many | CASTPVKLAVTDTQYF | TGTGCCAGCACCCCTGTCAAGCTAGCGGTCACAGATACGCAGTATTTT
TRBJ2-1 | TRBV9 | TRBD2 | . | CASSVGSGGQNEQFF | TGTGCCAGCAGCGTAGGTTCGGGGGGGCAGAATGAGCAGTTCTTC
TRBJ2-2 | TRBV20-1 | TRBD2 | . | CSARRGGPSGELFF | TGCAGTGCTAGGCGGGGGGGGCCGTCCGGGGAGCTGTTTTTT
TRBJ2-7 | TRBV6-1 | . | few | CASSLRPPGSHEQYF | TGTGCCAGCAGTTTACGCCCACCGGGCTCCCACGAGCAGTACTTC
TRBJ2-3 | TRBV20-1 | TRBD2 | . | CSARGLAGGSDTQYF | TGCAGTGCTCGCGGACTAGCGGGAGGCTCAGATACGCAGTATTTT
TRBJ2-5 | TRBV30 | . | few | CAWSAPGGRRETQYF | TGTGCCTGGAGTGCCCCCGGGGGCCGACGAGAGACCCAGTACTTC
TRBJ2-5 | TRBV3-1 | . | . | CASSSRAGLGETQYF | TGTGCCAGCAGCAGCAGGGCGGGGTTGGGAGAGACCCAGTACTTC
TRBJ1-6 | TRBV6-2/TRBV6-3 | TRBD1 | . | CASTPWTGSSYNSPLHF | TGTGCCAGCACTCCATGGACAGGGAGCTCCTATAATTCACCCCTCCACTTT
TRBJ2-3 | TRBV5-5 | TRBD1 | few | CASRSRTGFTDTQYF | TGTGCCAGCAGAAGCAGGACAGGATTCACAGATACGCAGTATTTT
TRBJ2-5 | TRBV6-2/TRBV6-3 | TRBD2 | . | CASSSGLAGGKETQYF | TGTGCCAGCAGTTCCGGACTAGCGGGGGGGAAAGAGACCCAGTACTTC
TRBJ2-5 | TRBV28 | . | . | CASTLDRETQYF | TGTGCCAGCACCCTCGACCGGGAGACCCAGTACTTC
TRBJ2-1 | TRBV28 | TRBD2 | many | CASSGTSAGSYNEQFF | TGTGCCAGCAGTGGGACTAGCGCTGGCTCCTACAATGAGCAGTTCTTC
TRBJ1-4 | TRBV30 | . | many | CAWSARDAGHEKLFF | TGTGCCTGGAGTGCCAGGGATGCGGGGCATGAAAAACTGTTTTTT
TRBJ1-1 | TRBV30 | . | . | CAWSGGVNTEAFF | TGTGCCTGGAGTGGAGGGGTCAACACTGAAGCTTTCTTT
TRBJ2-5 | TRBV4-1 | . | many | CASSQDQGGQETQYF | TGCGCCAGCAGCCAAGACCAGGGGGGCCAAGAGACCCAGTACTTC
TRBJ2-1 | TRBV5-1 | . | many | CASSPVIAGSDEQFF | TGCGCCAGCAGCCCGGTAATCGCAGGCTCGGATGAGCAGTTCTTC
TRBJ1-4 | TRBV19 | TRBD1 | . | CAIQSTGEGKLFF | TGTGCCATACAATCGACAGGGGAAGGAAAACTGTTTTTT
TRBJ2-7 | TRBV12-3/TRBV12-4 | TRBD1 | . | CASSLAEQGINEQYF | TGTGCCAGCAGTTTAGCCGAACAGGGGATTAACGAGCAGTACTTC
TRBJ2-5 | TRBV4-1 | . | few | CASSQGHQETQYF | TGCGCCAGCAGCCAAGGGCACCAAGAGACCCAGTACTTC
TRBJ2-2 | TRBV4-1 | TRBD1 | . | CASSQVQVAGGLGELFF | TGCGCCAGCAGCCAAGTCCAAGTCGCAGGGGGCCTCGGGGAGCTGTTTTTT
TRBJ1-2 | TRBV5-4 | TRBD1 | few | CASSLLGQGSGYTF | TGTGCCAGCAGCTTGCTGGGACAGGGTTCTGGCTACACCTTC
TRBJ2-2 | TRBV20-1 | . | many | CSAPGWDTGELFF | TGCAGTGCCCCCGGTTGGGACACCGGGGAGCTGTTTTTT
TRBJ2-7 | TRBV5-1 | . | . | CASGPGGGISYEQYF | TGCGCCAGCGGGCCCGGTGGGGGTATCTCCTACGAGCAGTACTTC
TRBJ1-3 | TRBV20-1 | . | few | CSAPRAGVPNTIYF | TGCAGTGCCCCCCGAGCAGGGGTACCAAACACCATATATTTT
TRBJ2-1 | TRBV5-6 | . | . | CASSSVSEQFF | TGTGCCAGCAGCTCGGTGAGTGAGCAGTTCTTC
TRBJ2-7 | TRBV4-1 | . | . | CASSQLRGVVYEQYF | TGCGCCAGCAGCCAACTAAGGGGAGTGGTCTACGAGCAGTACTTC
TRBJ2-5 | TRBV7-8 | . | few | CASSLGAVQETQYF | TGTGCCAGCAGCTTAGGGGCAGTTCAAGAGACCCAGTACTTC
TRBJ2-7 | TRBV10-1 | . | many | CASSSGTQSTYEQYF | TGCGCCAGCAGCTCCGGGACACAATCAACCTACGAGCAGTACTTC
TRBJ1-6 | TRBV28 | . | many | CASSLGRTLSPLHF | TGTGCCAGCAGTTTGGGACGAACCTTATCACCCCTCCACTTT
TRBJ2-5 | TRBV12-3/TRBV12-4 | TRBD2 | many | CASSLKGRVTQYF | TGTGCCAGCAGTTTAAAAGGGAGGGTGACCCAGTACTTC
TRBJ1-1 | TRBV7-3 | TRBD1 | many | CASSLQGQGLSEAFF | TGTGCCAGCAGCTTACAGGGACAGGGGTTGTCAGAAGCTTTCTTT
TRBJ2-7 | TRBV7-9 | . | . | CASSLAGGADQYF | TGTGCCAGCAGCTTAGCGGGGGGGGCCGACCAGTACTTC
TRBJ1-1 | TRBV11-3 | TRBD1 | . | CASSLGVDRGQGGDNTEAFF | TGTGCCAGCAGTCTTGGGGTCGACAGGGGGCAGGGGGGAGACAACACTGAAGCTTTCTTT
TRBJ2-1 | TRBV24-1 | TRBD2 | many | CATSDGRLAGGYNEQFF | TGTGCCACCAGTGATGGGAGACTAGCGGGGGGATACAATGAGCAGTTCTTC